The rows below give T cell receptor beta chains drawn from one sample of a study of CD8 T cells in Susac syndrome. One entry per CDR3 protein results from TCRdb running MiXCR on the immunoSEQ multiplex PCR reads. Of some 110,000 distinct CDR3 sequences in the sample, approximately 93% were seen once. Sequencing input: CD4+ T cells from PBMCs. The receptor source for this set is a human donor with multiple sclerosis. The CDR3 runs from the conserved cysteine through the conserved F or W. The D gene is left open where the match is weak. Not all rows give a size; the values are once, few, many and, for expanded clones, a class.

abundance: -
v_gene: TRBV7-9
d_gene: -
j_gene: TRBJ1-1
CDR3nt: TGTGCCACCCTGACGATACACACTGAAGCTTTCTTT
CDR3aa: CATLTIHTEAFF

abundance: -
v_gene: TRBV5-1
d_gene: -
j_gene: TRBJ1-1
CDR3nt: TGCGCCAGCAGCATAACAGGGAGGGACACTGAAGCTTTCTTT
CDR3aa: CASSITGRDTEAFF

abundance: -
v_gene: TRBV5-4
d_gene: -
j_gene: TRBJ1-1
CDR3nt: TGTGCCAGCAGCTCTACGACCGGGCATGAAGCTTTCTTT
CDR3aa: CASSSTTGHEAFF

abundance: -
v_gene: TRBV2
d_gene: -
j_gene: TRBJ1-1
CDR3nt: TGTGCCAGCATCGAGGTAAACACTGAAGCTTTCTTT
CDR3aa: CASIEVNTEAFF

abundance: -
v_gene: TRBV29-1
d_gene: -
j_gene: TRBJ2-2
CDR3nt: TGCAGCGTTGAAGAAGGACAAATCGGGAGCAAGCTGTTTTTT
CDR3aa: CSVEEGQIGSKLFF

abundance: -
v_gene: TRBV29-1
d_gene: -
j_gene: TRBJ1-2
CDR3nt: TGCAGCGTTCCCTCGGGTGGTGGCTACACCTTC
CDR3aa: CSVPSGGGYTF

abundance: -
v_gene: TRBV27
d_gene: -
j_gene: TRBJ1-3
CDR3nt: TGTGCCAGCAGTCCCCAGGGCTTCGAAGCTGGAAACACCATATATTTT
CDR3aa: CASSPQGFEAGNTIYF

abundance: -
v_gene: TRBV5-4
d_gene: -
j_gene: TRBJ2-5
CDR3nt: TGTGCCAGCAGCTTGGACAAGTACCAAGAGACCCAGTACTTC
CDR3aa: CASSLDKYQETQYF

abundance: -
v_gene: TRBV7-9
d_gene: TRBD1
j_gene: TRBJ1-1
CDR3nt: TGTGCCAGCAGCTTGGGGACAGGTTACACTGAAGCTTTCTTT
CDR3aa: CASSLGTGYTEAFF

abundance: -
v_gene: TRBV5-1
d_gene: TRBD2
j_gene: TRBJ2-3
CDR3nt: TGCGCCAGCAGCTTGGTTGGTGCGGGGGGCACAGATACGCAGTATTTT
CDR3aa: CASSLVGAGGTDTQYF

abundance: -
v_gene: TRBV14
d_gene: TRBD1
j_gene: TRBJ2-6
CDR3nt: TGTGCCAGCAGCCTCTTCCGGGACAGACCTGGGGCCAACGTCCTGACTTTC
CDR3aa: CASSLFRDRPGANVLTF

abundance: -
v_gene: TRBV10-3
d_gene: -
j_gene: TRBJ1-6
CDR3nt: TGTGCCATCAGTGAGAGCACAGGGAGTAGTGATTCACCCCTCCACTTT
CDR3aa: CAISESTGSSDSPLHF

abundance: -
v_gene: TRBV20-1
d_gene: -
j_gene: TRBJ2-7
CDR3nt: TGCAGTGCTAGGCGGGACGACGAGCAGTACTTC
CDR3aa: CSARRDDEQYF

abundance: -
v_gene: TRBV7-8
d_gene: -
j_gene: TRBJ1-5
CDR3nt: TGTGCCAGCAGCTTAAGAGCGGGGACGAACAGCCAGCCCCAGCATTTT
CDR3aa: CASSLRAGTNSQPQHF

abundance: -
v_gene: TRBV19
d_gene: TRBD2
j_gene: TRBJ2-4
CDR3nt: TGTGCCAGTAGGACGACTAGCGGGGGGGAAAACATTCAGTACTTC
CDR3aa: CASRTTSGGENIQYF

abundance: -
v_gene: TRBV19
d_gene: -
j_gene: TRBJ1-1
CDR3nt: TGTGCCAGTAGTAGACGGCGACAGATGGTTGGCGTCTCTGAAGCTTTCTTT
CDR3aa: CASSRRRQMVGVSEAFF

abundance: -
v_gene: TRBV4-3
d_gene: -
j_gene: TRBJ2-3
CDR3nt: TGCGCCAGCAGCCGGAACACAGATACGCAGTATTTT
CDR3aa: CASSRNTDTQYF

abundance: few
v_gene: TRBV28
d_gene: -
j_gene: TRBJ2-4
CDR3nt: TGTGCCAGCAGCCTCTCCGGTAAAAACATTCAGTACTTC
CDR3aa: CASSLSGKNIQYF

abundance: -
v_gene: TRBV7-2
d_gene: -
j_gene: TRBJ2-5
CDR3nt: TGTGCCAGCAGCTTACTCCTTAACACGGCCCAGTACTTC
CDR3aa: CASSLLLNTAQYF

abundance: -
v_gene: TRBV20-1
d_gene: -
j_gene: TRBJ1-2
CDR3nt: TGCAGTGCTAGACCCAAAAACTATGGCTACACCTTC
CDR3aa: CSARPKNYGYTF

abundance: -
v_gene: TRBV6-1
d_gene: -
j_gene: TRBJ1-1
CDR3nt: TGTGCCAGCAGTGAACCCGGGATGAACACTGAAGCTTTCTTT
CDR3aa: CASSEPGMNTEAFF

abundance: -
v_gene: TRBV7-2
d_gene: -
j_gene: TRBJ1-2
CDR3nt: TGTGCCAGCAGCCCGACAGGACCTCCTCCCTATGGCTACACCTTC
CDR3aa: CASSPTGPPPYGYTF

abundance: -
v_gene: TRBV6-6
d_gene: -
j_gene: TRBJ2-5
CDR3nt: TGTGCCAGCAGCCAAGTGTCGGGGGCGCCGGTGACCCAGTACTTC
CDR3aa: CASSQVSGAPVTQYF

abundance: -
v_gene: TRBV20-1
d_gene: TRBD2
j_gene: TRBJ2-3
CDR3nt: TGCAGTGCTTCTCTAGCGGACACAGATACGCAGTATTTT
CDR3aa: CSASLADTDTQYF

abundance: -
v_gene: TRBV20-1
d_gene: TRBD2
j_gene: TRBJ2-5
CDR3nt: TGCAGTGCTAAGGGACTAGCGGGGGAGACCCAGTACTTC
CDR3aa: CSAKGLAGETQYF

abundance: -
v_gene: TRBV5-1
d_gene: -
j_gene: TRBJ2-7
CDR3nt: TGCGCCAGCAGCTTCTTAGGAATCTCCTACGAGCAGTACTTC
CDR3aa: CASSFLGISYEQYF

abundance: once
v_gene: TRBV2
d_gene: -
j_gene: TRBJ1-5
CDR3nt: TGTGCCAGCAGTCGGCAGACACCACGCAATCAGCCCCAGCATTTT
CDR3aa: CASSRQTPRNQPQHF

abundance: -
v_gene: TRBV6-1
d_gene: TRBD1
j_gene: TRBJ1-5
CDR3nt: TGTGCCAGCAGCCTTGACAGGGATAACAATCAGCCCCAGCATTTT
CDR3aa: CASSLDRDNNQPQHF

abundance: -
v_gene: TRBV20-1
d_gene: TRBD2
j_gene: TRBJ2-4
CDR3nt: TGCAGTGCTAGGCCGGGGGGGGGCGCGAACATTCAGTACTTC
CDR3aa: CSARPGGGANIQYF

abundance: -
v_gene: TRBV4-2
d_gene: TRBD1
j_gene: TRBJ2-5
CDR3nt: TGTGCCAGCAGCCAAACTTACAGGGGACAGGGGCAAGAGACCCAGTACTTC
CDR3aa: CASSQTYRGQGQETQYF

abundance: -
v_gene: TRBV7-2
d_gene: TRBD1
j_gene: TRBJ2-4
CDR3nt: TGTGCCAGCAGCTTAGCCTGGACAGGGGAAAACATTCAGTACTTC
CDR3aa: CASSLAWTGENIQYF